In this sample, the clone carrying this T cell receptor beta chain turned up many times. Its antigen remains unknown. This sample is drawn from a study of regulatory T cells in long-lasting Graves disease. As for time point: persistent/refractory GD, antithyroid drugs over 5 years with positive TRAb. Preparation of the TCR library used RNA extracted from PBMCs. A blood draw put about 8.2 milliliters of peripheral blood into EDTA tubes. Findings of the study overall: The small sample size may have reduced accuracy. More public clonotypes were shared by persistent patients (about 2,700) than by new patients (about 970).

The CDR3 runs 14 residues. Looked up from germline, CDR1 is SNHLY and CDR2 is FYNNEI. J was trimmed by 2 bases and V by 8 bases; bases with no gene match: 5. Libraries of TCR beta came from iRepertoire HTBI primers plus Arm-PCR of CDR3 regions. Each CDR3 protein gets one entry after TCRdb re-called the multiplex PCR reads with MiXCR. This table holds a few hundred thousand distinct CDR3 sequences, roughly 23% found once. The chain recombines TRBV2 with TRBJ1-1; 10 bases agree with TRBD1. The clonotype was recovered from a woman between 40 and 55 years old with Graves disease. The sample in question was peripheral blood mononuclear cells (PBMCs), obtained when the disease was refractory, from a patient treated with antithyroid drugs. The CDR3 reads CASRDRGSNTEAFF. The CDR3 DNA sequence: TGTGCCAGCCGGGACAGGGGATCCAACACTGAAGCTTTCTTT.